The TCR beta chain under discussion was sequenced for a study of CXCR3-negative and CXCR3-positive naive CD8 T cells. General study findings and limits: CXCR3-positive naive cells had TRB CDR3s that were more hydrophobic than CXCR3-negative naive cells had.

The authors made the TRB cDNA libraries by 5' RACE using UMI labels. TCRdb reworked the 5' RACE reads into one entry per CDR3 protein, no DNA. This sample carries 75,000 to 100,000 distinct CDR3 sequences, with 1.6% going to the ten biggest clones. Regarding this clonotype: The antigen is undetermined.

The CD45RO-CCR7+CD27+CD95- phenotype denoted naive CD8+ T cells. Sequencing input: naive CXCR3- CD8+ T cells from blood. Subset described: CD45RO-CCR7+CD27+CD95- naive CD8+ T cells lacking CXCR3 (TNR3-). The sequence was obtained from a human donor in good health. Some clones in this sample may be carry-over from other donors' samples.

The CDR3 sequence is CASTPGLGLPTNEQFF. The chain combines TRBV28 with TRBJ2-1; TCRdb proposes TRBD1, but this gene call is untestable without DNA. CDR1 and CDR2 (germline): MDHEN, SYDVKM. The CDR3 totals 16 residues.